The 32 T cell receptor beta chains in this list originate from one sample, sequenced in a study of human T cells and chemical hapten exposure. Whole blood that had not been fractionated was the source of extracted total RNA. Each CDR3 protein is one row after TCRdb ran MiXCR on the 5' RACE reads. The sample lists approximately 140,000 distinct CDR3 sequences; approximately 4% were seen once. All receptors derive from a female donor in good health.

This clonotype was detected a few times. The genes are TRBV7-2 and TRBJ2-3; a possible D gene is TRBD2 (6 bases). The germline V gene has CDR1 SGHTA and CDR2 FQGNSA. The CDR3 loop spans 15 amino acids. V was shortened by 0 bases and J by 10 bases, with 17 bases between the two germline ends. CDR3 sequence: CASSLAWRVADAQYF. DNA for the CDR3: TGTGCCAGCAGCTTAGCTTGGAGGGTGGCCGACGCGCAGTATTTT.

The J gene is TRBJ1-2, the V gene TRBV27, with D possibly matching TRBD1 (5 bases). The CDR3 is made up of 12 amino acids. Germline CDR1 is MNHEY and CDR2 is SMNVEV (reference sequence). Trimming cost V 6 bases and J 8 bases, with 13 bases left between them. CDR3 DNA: TGTGCCAGCAGGGGACTGGGTCCAGGCTACACCTTC. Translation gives CASRGLGPGYTF.

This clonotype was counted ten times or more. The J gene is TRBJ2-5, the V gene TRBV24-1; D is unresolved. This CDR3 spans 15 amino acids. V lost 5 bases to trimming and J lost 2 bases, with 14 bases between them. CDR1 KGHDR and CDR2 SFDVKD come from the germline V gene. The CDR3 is CATSAGEDLQETQYF. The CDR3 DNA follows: TGTGCCACCAGTGCGGGTGAAGATTTGCAAGAGACCCAGTACTTC.

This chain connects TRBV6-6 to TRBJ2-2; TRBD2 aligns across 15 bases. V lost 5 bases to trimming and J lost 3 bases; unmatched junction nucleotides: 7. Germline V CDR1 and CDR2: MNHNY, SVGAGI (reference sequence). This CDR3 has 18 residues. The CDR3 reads CASSRGLAGGLDTGELFF. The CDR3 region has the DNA TGTGCCAGCAGTCGCGGACTAGCGGGGGGGCTGGACACCGGGGAGCTGTTTTTT.

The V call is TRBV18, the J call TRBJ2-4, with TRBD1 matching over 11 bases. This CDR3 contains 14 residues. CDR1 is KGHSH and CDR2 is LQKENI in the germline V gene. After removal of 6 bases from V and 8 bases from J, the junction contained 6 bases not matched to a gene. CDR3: CASSRTGGIDIQYF. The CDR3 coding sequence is TGTGCCAGCTCCCGGACAGGGGGCATTGACATTCAGTACTTC.

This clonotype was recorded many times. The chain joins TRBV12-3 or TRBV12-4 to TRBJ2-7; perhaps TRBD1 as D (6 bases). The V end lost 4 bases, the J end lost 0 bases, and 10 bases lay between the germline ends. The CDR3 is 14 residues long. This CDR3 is CASSWTASSYEQYF. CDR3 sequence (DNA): TGTGCCAGCAGTTGGACAGCCAGCTCCTACGAGCAGTACTTC.

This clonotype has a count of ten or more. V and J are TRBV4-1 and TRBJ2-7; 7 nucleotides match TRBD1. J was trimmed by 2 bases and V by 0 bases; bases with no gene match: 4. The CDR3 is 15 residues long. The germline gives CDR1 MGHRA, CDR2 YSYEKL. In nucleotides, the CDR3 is TGCGCCAGCAGCCAAGAGGGACAGTATGCCTACGAGCAGTACTTC. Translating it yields CASSQEGQYAYEQYF.

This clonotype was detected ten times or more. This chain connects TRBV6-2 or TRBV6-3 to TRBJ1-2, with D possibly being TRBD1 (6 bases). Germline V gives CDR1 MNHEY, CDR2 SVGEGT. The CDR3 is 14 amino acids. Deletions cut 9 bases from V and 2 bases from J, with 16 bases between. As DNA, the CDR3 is TGTGCCAGTCTCGAACCGGGGACAAACTATGGCTACACCTTC. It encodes CASLEPGTNYGYTF.

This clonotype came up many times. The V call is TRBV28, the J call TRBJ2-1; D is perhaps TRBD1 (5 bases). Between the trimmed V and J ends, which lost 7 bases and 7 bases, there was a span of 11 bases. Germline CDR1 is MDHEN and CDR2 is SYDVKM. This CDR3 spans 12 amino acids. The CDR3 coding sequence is TGTGCCAGCACCCTGGGGCTGAATGAGCAGTTCTTC. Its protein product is CASTLGLNEQFF. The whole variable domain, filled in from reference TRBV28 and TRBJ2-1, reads DVKVTQSSRYLVKRTGEKVFLECVQDMDHENMFWYRQDPGLGLRLIYFSYDVKMKEKGDIPEGYSVSREKKERFSLILESASTNQTSMYLCASTLGLNEQFFGPGTRLTVL.

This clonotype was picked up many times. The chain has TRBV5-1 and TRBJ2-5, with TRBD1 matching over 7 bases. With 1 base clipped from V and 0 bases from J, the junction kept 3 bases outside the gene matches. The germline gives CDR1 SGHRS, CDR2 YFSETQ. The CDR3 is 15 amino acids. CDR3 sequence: CASSLPGTDQETQYF. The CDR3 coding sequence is TGCGCCAGCAGCTTGCCCGGGACAGACCAAGAGACCCAGTACTTC.

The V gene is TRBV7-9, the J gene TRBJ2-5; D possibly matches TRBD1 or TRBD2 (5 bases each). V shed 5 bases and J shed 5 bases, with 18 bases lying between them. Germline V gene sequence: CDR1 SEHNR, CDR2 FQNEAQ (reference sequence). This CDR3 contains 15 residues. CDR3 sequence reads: CASSTRDPPSETQYF. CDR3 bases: TGTGCCAGCAGCACCCGGGACCCACCCTCGGAGACCCAGTACTTC.

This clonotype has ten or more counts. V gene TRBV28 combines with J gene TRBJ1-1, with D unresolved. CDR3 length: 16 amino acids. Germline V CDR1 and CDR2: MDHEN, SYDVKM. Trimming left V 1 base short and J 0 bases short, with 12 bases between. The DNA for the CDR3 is TGTGCCAGCAGTTTATTGGGCCGAATAATGAACACTGAAGCTTTCTTT. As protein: CASSLLGRIMNTEAFF.

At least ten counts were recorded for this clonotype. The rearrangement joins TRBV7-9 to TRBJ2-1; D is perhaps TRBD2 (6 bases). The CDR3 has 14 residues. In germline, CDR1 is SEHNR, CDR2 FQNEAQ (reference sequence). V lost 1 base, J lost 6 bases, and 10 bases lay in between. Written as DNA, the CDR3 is TGTGCCAGCAGCTTAGAGGTGGAGGGCAATGAGCAGTTCTTC. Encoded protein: CASSLEVEGNEQFF.

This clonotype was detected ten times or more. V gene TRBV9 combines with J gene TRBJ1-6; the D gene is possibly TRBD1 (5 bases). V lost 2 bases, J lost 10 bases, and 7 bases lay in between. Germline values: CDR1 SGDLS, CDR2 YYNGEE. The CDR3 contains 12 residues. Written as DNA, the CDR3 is TGTGCCAGCAGCGTTGGGACCTCACCCCTCCACTTT. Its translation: CASSVGTSPLHF.

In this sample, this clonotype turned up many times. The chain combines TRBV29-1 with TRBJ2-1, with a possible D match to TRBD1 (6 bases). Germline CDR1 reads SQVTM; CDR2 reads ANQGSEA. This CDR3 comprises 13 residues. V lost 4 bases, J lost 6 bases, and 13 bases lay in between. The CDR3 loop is CSVGQGIGNEQFF. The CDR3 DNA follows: TGCAGCGTTGGGCAGGGGATCGGCAATGAGCAGTTCTTC.

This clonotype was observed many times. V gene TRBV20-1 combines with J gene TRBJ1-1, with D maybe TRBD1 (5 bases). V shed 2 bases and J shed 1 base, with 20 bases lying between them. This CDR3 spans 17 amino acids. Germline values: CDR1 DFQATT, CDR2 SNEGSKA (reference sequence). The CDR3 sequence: CSARLARQGVGNTEAFF. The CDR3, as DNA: TGCAGTGCTAGACTTGCCCGCCAGGGTGTGGGGAACACTGAAGCTTTCTTT.

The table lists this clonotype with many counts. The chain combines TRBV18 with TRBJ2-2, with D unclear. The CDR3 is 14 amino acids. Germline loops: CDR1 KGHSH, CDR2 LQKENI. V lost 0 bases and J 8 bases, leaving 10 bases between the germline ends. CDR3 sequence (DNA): TGTGCCAGCTCACCACCGTTCCCGGCGGGGGAGCTGTTTTTT. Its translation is CASSPPFPAGELFF.

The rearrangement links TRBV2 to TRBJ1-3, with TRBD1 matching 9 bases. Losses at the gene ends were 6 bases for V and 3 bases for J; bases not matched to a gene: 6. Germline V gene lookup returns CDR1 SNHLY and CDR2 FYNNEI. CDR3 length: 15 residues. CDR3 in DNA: TGTGCCAGCAGCCCCACAGGGGGCCTTGGAAACACCATATATTTT. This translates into CASSPTGGLGNTIYF. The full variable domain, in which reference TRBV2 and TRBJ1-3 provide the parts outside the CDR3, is EPEVTQTPSHQVTQMGQEVILRCVPISNHLYFYWYRQILGQKVEFLVSFYNNEISEKSEIFDDQFSVERPDGSNFTLKIRSTKLEDSAMYFCASSPTGGLGNTIYFGEGSWLTVV.

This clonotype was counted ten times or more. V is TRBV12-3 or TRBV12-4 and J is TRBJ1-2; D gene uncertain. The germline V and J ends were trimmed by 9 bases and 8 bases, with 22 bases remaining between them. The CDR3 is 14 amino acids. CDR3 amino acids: CASGPMGISEGYTF. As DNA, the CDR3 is TGTGCCAGTGGACCGATGGGGATATCAGAAGGCTACACCTTC.

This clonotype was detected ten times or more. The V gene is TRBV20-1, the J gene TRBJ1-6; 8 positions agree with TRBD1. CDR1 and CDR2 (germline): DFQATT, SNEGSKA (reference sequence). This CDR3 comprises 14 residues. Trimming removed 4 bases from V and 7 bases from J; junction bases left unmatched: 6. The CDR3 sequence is CSATGTGLNSPLHF. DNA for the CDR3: TGCAGTGCTACGGGGACAGGCCTCAATTCACCCCTCCACTTT.

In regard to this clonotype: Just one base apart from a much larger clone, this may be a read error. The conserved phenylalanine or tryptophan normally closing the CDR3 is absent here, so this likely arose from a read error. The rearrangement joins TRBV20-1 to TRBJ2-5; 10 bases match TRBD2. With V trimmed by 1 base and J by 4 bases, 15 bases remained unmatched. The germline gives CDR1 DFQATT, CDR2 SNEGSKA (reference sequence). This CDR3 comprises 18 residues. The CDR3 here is CSARVRSRTSGLSETQYY. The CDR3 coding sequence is TGCAGTGCTAGAGTCCGATCGAGGACTAGCGGCCTGTCAGAGACCCAGTACTAC.

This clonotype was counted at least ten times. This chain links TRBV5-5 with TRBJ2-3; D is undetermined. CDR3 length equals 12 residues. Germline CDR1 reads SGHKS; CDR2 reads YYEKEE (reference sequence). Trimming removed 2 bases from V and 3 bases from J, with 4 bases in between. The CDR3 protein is CASSFGTDTQYF. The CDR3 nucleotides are TGTGCCAGCAGCTTCGGTACAGATACGCAGTATTTT. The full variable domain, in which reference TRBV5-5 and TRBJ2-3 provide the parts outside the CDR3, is DAGVTQSPTHLIKTRGQQVTLRCSPISGHKSVSWYQQVLGQGPQFIFQYYEKEERGRGNFPDRFSARQFPNYSSELNVNALLLGDSALYLCASSFGTDTQYFGPGTRLTVL.

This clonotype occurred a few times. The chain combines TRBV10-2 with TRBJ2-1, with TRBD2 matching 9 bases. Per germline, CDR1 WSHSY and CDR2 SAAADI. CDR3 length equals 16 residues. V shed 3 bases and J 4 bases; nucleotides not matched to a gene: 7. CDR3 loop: CASSDQGLAMYNEQFF. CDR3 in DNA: TGCGCCAGCAGTGACCAAGGACTAGCGATGTACAATGAGCAGTTCTTC.

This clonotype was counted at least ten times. The CDR3 is CASSRGLAGPYEQYF. Here the CDR3 DNA reads TGTGCCAGCAGCCGCGGACTAGCGGGGCCCTACGAGCAGTACTTC. The chain uses TRBV7-2 and TRBJ2-7; 12 bases are shared with TRBD2. There are 15 residues in the CDR3. The V gene end was trimmed by 5 bases and the J gene end by 2 bases; junction bases not matched to a gene: 4. Germline V gene sequence: CDR1 SGHTA, CDR2 FQGNSA.

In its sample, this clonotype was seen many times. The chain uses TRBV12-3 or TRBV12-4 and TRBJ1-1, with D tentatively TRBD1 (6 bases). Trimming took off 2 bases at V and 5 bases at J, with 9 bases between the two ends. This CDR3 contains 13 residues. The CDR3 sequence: CASSLTGRTEAFF. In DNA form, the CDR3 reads TGTGCCAGCAGTTTAACAGGGAGGACTGAAGCTTTCTTT.

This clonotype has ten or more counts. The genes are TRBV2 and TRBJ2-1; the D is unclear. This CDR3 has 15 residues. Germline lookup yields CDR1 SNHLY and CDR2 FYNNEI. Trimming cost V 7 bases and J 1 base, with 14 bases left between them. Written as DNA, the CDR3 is TGTGCCAGCAAGTCGGACCTTTTATCCTACAATGAGCAGTTCTTC. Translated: CASKSDLLSYNEQFF.

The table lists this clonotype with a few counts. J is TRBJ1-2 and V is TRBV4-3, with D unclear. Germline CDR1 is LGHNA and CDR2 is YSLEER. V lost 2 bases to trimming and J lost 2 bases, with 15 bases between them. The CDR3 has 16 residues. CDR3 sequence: CASSQSRGMINYGYTF. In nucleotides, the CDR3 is TGCGCCAGCAGCCAATCGCGGGGAATGATCAACTATGGCTACACCTTC.

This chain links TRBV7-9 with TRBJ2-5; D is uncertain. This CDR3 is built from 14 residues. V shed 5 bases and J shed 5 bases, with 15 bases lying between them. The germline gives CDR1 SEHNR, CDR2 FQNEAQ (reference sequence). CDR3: CASSPVAPAETQYF. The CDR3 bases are TGTGCCAGCAGCCCAGTCGCTCCGGCGGAGACCCAGTACTTC. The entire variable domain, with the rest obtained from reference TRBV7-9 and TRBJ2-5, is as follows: DTGVSQNPRHKITKRGQNVTFRCDPISEHNRLYWYRQTLGQGPEFLTYFQNEAQLEKSRLLSDRFSAERPKGSFSTLEIQRTEQGDSAMYLCASSPVAPAETQYFGPGTRLLVL.

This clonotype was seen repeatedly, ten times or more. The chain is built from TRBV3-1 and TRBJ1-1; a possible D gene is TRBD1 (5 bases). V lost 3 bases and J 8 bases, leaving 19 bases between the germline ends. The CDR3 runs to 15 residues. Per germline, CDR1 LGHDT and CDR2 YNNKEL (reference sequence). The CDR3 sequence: CASSHPKGRGREAFF. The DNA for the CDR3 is TGTGCCAGCAGCCACCCAAAAGGGAGGGGAAGGGAAGCTTTCTTT.

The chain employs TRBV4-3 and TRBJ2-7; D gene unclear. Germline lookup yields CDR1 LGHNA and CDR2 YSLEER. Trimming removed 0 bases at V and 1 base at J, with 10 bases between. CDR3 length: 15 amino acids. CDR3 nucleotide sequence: TGCGCCAGCAGCCAAGATCGGCGTAATTCCTACGAGCAGTACTTC. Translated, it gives CASSQDRRNSYEQYF.

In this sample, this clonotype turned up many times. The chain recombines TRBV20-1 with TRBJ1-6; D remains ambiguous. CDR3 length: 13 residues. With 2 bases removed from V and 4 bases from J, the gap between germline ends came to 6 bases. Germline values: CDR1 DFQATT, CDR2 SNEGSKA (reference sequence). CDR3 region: CSARMGYNSPLHF. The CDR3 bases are TGCAGTGCTAGAATGGGGTATAATTCACCCCTCCACTTT.

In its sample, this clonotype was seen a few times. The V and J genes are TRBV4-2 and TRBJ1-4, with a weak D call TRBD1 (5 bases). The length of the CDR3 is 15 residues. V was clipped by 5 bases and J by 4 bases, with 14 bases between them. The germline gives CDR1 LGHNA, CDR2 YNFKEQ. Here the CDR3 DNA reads TGTGCCAGCAGCTCTAGCGGGACGGTTAATGAAAAACTGTTTTTT. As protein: CASSSSGTVNEKLFF.